This T cell receptor (beta chain) derives from a study of cytomegalovirus exposure and HLA in healthy donors. At the level of the study: A subsequent analysis stated that the 120 or so validation repertoires were run on the same platform as the approximately 610 first-cohort repertoires. Whole-study results and caveats: Cytomegalovirus association was listed for 164 TCR beta chains.

Sequencing was performed with immunoSEQ multiplex PCR; in TCRdb, only in-frame clones are kept and a portion is missing. The sample contains about 270,000 clones, 80% to 90% of which appear only once. The donors were members of the approximately 110-subject validation cohort (separate from the roughly 700-subject first cohort). In regard to this clone: What it recognizes is unknown.

This receptor was identified in a woman aged 18-29 years in good health and CMV-seronegative. The sequenced material came from PBMCs.

CDR3 region: CASSLGLDRGELQYF. As DNA, the CDR3 is TGTGCCAGCAGCTTAGGACTTGACAGGGGGGAACTACAGTACTTC. This sequence joins TRBV7-6 and TRBJ2-7, with TRBD1 matching 9 bases. In germline, CDR1 is SGHVS, CDR2 FNYEAQ. CDR3 length: 15 residues. With 1 base clipped from V and 10 bases from J, the junction kept 11 bases outside the gene matches.